This entry features one T cell receptor (beta chain) sequence. The antigen it binds to is not known. Base qualities are not recorded, but no much larger clone differs from it by a single base. The CDR3 runs 14 amino acids, cysteine and phenylalanine included. The kept DNA is CDR3 alone, 42 bases in frame from the first base. V is cut back by 5 bases and J by 4 bases, with 4 bases in the junction unmatched. The germline V gene encodes CDR1 SGHTA and CDR2 FQGTGA. Receptors were amplified or captured by the immunoSEQ multiplex PCR assay. A mixture of 60 forward primers for TCR Vbeta segments and 13 reverse primers for TCR Jbeta segments was used in the multiplex PCR. The CDR3 region of rearranged TCR beta genes was amplified from genomic DNA by a multiplex PCR assay. The amplified TCR beta libraries were sequenced on the Illumina HiSeq System as 87-base-pair reads. Per the original workflow: Across the 600 to 700 repertoires, a later analysis counted around 80 million unique TCR beta chains, some 11 million of which were shared by at least two donors. Raw reads were error-corrected and collapsed into unique sequences by a nearest-neighbor algorithm in which closely related sequences were merged to remove PCR and sequencing errors. Alignment of CDR3 sequences to IMGT reference sequences was used to assign V, D and J gene segments. For a sequence to be retained, a match of at least six nucleotides to both a V gene segment and a J gene segment was required. Rearrangements were classified as productive when the CDR3 lacked stop codons and remained in frame with V and J, and all other rearrangements were classified as non-productive. CDR3 was defined according to IMGT convention as the region running from the second conserved V-encoded cysteine to the conserved J-encoded phenylalanine. Sequences without an unambiguous match to a single V gene segment were excluded from the earlier analysis of about 600 of the donors. An earlier analysis of about 590 of the donors classified V segments as functional when productive rearrangements were above 56.7% and as segregating when the standard deviation between donors was above 5%. To diagnose cytomegalovirus status from the catalog of TCR beta chain sequences, a statistical classification framework was built. A later analysis assigned V and J genes by comparing TCR nucleotide sequences with IMGT/GENE-DB human TR gene sequences. The TCRdist pipeline was used in a later analysis to assign CDR3 sequences and most-parsimonious VDJ recombination scenarios. In a later analysis, every TCR beta chain was defined by the combination of its CDR3 amino acid sequence and its V-gene family, and reads without a unique V-gene family were dropped. A later analysis removed roughly 590 highly shared, low-generation-probability nucleotide sequences to deal with suspected cross-contamination and a sequencing artifact. In a later analysis, a clonal expansion index for each public chain was calculated from normalized within-repertoire ranks of inferred template counts. A later analysis computed generation probabilities with a VDJ recombination model fitted to out-of-frame rearrangements, and checked the results against IGoR. In a later analysis, TCR-TCR, TCR-HLA and TCR-CMV co-occurrence was scored with hypergeometric tests, and a repertoire-size bias correction was applied to TCR pairs. To estimate false discovery rates, a later analysis permuted the HLA or CMV assignments 20 times. In a later analysis, co-occurring TCRs were grouped using DBSCAN, with TCRdist sequence similarity added in when clustering inside HLA-allele-positive subsets. Co-occurrence clustering excluded repertoires with fewer than 30,000 or more than 120,000 public chains, plus five with anomalous nucleotide sharing. Entries here come from immuneACCESS through TCRdb and include only in-frame sequences with V and J called. Some clones fail to appear in such tables; in the studies checked, an unresolved V gene covers under half of the shortfall, and the cause of the remainder is unknown. V, J and clone size reflect that table, while D and trimming were determined from the DNA. The sample table lists roughly 92,000 clones, 80% of them with a count of one. The top ten clones comprise more than 20% of the sample.

This record comes from a study of cytomegalovirus exposure and HLA in healthy donors (dated 2017 in TCRdb). For the study in its entirety: An earlier analysis of under 600 of the donors reported 250 to 300 Gb of sequence data and 120 million or so unique TCR beta sequences from 150 million to 200 million T cells. The study combined high-throughput TCR immunosequencing, statistical association of individual TCRs with disease status, and machine learning to predict cytomegalovirus infection status. A later genetic analysis used genome-wide SNP genotypes for about three fifths of the 666 donors, treating that subset as a discovery cohort. Around 320 gigabases of sequencing data and 70 million to 85 million unique TCR sequences were included in an early release covering around 600 HLA-typed donors. Along with the approximately 650-subject first cohort, a separate validation cohort of more than 90 different subjects was used. All discovery cohort repertoires had been generated on a single sequencing platform. The aim of the study was to test whether cataloging public T cell receptors could identify signatures of past pathogen exposure. Roughly 5 DR-DQ haplotypes were handled as single units for association and clustering, since linkage in the cohort was strong. HLA typing covered class I and class II loci at four-digit resolution. An earlier analysis of about 620 of the donors applied high-throughput TCR beta sequencing to assess whether each TCR beta V gene segment acted as functional or pseudogenic. Using immunosequencing, the study profiled T cell repertoires from around 680 subjects and related those repertoires to cytomegalovirus serostatus. Donor age, sex, ethnicity and CMV serostatus were compiled alongside the repertoire data. A later analysis re-examined previously published TCR beta repertoires from just over 650 donors and added high-resolution HLA genotyping to investigate patterns of TCR occurrence. In the later analysis, no new phenotypic data were used to find candidate immune exposures; instead, reliance was placed on TCR beta sequences and their occurrence across donors. Across 300 to 400 genotyped donors of the cohort, an average of roughly 200,000 unique TCR beta nucleotide sequences per donor were sequenced, and roughly 17% of those sequences were non-productive. Among the roughly 400 genotyped donors, approximately 82% belonged to the genetic ancestry cluster associated with self-reported Caucasian donors. The number of typed donors differed by locus: roughly 629-640 for A, B, C, DRB1 and DQB1; 500 to 550 for DQA1; approximately 600 for DPA1; and roughly 490 for DPB1. The paper as a whole reports these results and caveats: Some IMGT-functional V segments, including TRBV6-2 and TRBV6-3, could not be distinguished by the 87-base-pair reads and were therefore excluded. A group of highly shared sequence variants was considered likely to be a technical artifact of the sequencing pipeline. In a later analysis, several top co-occurrence clusters were reported to appear linked to parvovirus B19, influenza, CMV and Epstein-Barr virus. Because HLA typing was missing for some donors at each locus, association tests included only the typed subset. In a later analysis, most CMV-associated TCR beta chains were found to appear HLA-restricted, with HLA associations seemingly driven largely by CMV exposure. In a later analysis, HLA-associated TCR beta chains showed more clonal expansion and lower generation probabilities than non-associated chains that were equally common. The authors suggested that the approach could potentially be extended to other disease states and immunological phenotypes. The study gave a list of 150 to 200 TCR beta chains associated with cytomegalovirus. Strong co-occurrence of HLA alleles, especially DR and DQ, made assigning TCR associations to individual alleles difficult. Cytomegalovirus status was reported to be diagnosed by the classifier with high specificity and sensitivity in both the original and validation cohorts. V-gene and J-gene trimming of TCR beta chains was associated with a missense DCLRE1C variant in a later genetic analysis, and the association was replicated in an independent cohort. In a later analysis, the rate of TCR association differed among HLA loci, with DRB1 alleles having the most associated TCRs and HLA-C alleles having the fewest. CMV serostatus was the only immune exposure information available for the cohort. The cohort was sequenced for TCR beta chains only, and without alpha or paired-chain data the features that could be detected were limited. The presence/absence analyses assumed that sequencing depth was roughly uniform across donors, and that assumption may not be true. In vitro tests confirmed that a few of the cytomegalovirus-associated TCR beta chains recognize cytomegalovirus antigens. A later analysis associated 15,000 or so TCR beta sequences with specific HLA alleles at a false discovery rate of 0.05. A later genetic analysis reported fewer N-insertions in productive TCRs among donors in an Asian-associated ancestry cluster than the roughly 700-donor mean. Because counts were too low, under 20 rarely observed V segments, including chromosome 9 orphons, were left out of the earlier analysis of a few hundred of the donors. A further reported finding was that TCR beta sequences accurately predicted the HLA-A and HLA-B alleles for most subjects in the first cohort. Most TCR sequences were observed very rarely across donors, whereas some public TCRs were present in many individuals. Broadly in line with IMGT annotations, most TCR beta V segments showed up in productive rearrangements about 87% or about 30% of the time in an earlier analysis of a few hundred of the donors. Linkage disequilibrium might explain the correlated functional status among segregating V segments, but an unknown experimental factor could not be excluded.

The cohort was made up of several hundred healthy bone marrow donors. All cohort members were sampled while nominally healthy, although unrecorded immune exposures were likely present. The donor tested CMV seropositive, placing the donor among the 250 to 300 seropositive members of the cohort. Each donor provided a peripheral blood sample, and peripheral blood mononuclear cells were used for TCR beta sequencing. Genomic DNA was extracted from the blood cell samples with the Qiagen DNeasy Blood Extraction Kit. The sequenced material came from PBMCs. This receptor was taken from a woman in her forties or fifties in good health and CMV-seropositive. Rearrangement joined TRBV7-3 to TRBJ1-1, with 10 bases aligning to TRBD1. The CDR3 here reads CASSPRQGATEAFF. The DNA is as follows: TGTGCCAGCAGCCCGAGACAGGGGGCCACTGAAGCTTTCTTT. Supplemented by the reference TRBV7-3 and TRBJ1-1 proteins around the CDR3, the complete variable domain is GAGVSQTPSNKVTEKGKYVELRCDPISGHTALYWYRQSLGQGPEFLIYFQGTGAADDSGLPNDRFFAVRPEGSVSTLKIQRTERGDSAVYLCASSPRQGATEAFFGQGTRLTVV.